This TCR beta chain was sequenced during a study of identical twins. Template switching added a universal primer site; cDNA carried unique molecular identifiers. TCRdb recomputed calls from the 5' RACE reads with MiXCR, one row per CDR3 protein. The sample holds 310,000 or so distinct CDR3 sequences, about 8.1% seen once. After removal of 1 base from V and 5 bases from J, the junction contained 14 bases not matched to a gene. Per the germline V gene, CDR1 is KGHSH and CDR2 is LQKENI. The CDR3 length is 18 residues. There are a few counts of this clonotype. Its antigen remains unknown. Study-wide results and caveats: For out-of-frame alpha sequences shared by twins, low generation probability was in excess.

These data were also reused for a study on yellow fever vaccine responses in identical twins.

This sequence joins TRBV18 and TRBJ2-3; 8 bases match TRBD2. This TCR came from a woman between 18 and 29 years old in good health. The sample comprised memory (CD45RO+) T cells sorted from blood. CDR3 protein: CASSPLSGAVPRGDTQYF. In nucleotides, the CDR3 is TGTGCCAGCTCACCACTTAGCGGGGCCGTCCCACGTGGAGATACGCAGTATTTT.